These T cell receptor beta chains were read from a single sample in a study of long-term antiretroviral therapy in people with HIV. Assay used: immunoSEQ multiplex PCR; TCRdb lists only in-frame clones, some missing. The profile shows about 19,000 clones, roughly 89% of them singletons. The specimen was unsorted PBMCs, collected 2.1 years after starting antiretroviral therapy. These receptors were obtained from a young man with HIV. Each CDR3 is given with its conserved first and last residue. The order of the fields is V gene, D gene, J gene, clone size, CDR3 DNA, CDR3 protein. D genes are given only for firm matches. Only part of the rows carry a size: once, few, many, or a class if the clone is expanded.

>TRBV7-9|.|TRBJ1-4|.
TGTGCCAGCAGCCCGGGCCGGGGCAGGGTTAATGAAAAACTGTTTTTT
CASSPGRGRVNEKLFF
>TRBV6-5|TRBD2|TRBJ2-3|few
TGTGCCAGCAGGATGACTAGCGCAGATACGCAGTATTTT
CASRMTSADTQYF
>TRBV13|TRBD2|TRBJ2-7|.
TGTGCCAGCAGCTTAGGTAGCGGGGGTTCCCTCGAGCAGTACTTC
CASSLGSGGSLEQYF
>TRBV2|.|TRBJ2-1|.
TGTGCCAGCAGTAAACGGGACGACAATGAGCAGTTCTTC
CASSKRDDNEQFF
>TRBV11-2|TRBD2|TRBJ2-5|.
TGTGCCAGCAGCTTCCCCAATGTACTAGCGGGAGAAGAGACCCAGTACTTC
CASSFPNVLAGEETQYF
>TRBV7-9|.|TRBJ2-3|.
TGTGCCAGCGGGGCTTTTGGCACAGATACGCAGTATTTT
CASGAFGTDTQYF
>TRBV7-3|TRBD2|TRBJ2-1|.
TGTGCCAGCAGCCCATTACTAGCGGCCTCCTACAATGAGCAGTTCTTC
CASSPLLAASYNEQFF
>TRBV9|TRBD1|TRBJ2-7|once
TGTGCCAGCAGCTCCCGGGACAGGGTTTTCGAGCAGTACTTC
CASSSRDRVFEQYF
>TRBV5-1|TRBD1|TRBJ2-7|.
TGCGCCAGCAGACAAAGGTTTGGGACAGGCAGCTACGAGCAGTACTTC
CASRQRFGTGSYEQYF
>TRBV9|TRBD2|TRBJ2-7|.
TGTGCCAGCAGCGTAGACGGGGGGGGACCTTCGCAGTACTTC
CASSVDGGGPSQYF
>TRBV29-1|.|TRBJ1-1|.
TGCAGCGTTCACAGGGATGAGAACACTGAAGCTTTCTTT
CSVHRDENTEAFF
>TRBV12-1|.|TRBJ1-1|.
TGTGCCAGCAGCTTGTCCCCAGCGAACACTGAAGCTTTCTTT
CASSLSPANTEAFF
>TRBV6-5|TRBD2|TRBJ2-7|.
TGTGCCAGCAGACACGGGCCTAGCGGGAGCTACGAGCAGTACTTC
CASRHGPSGSYEQYF
>TRBV7-2|.|TRBJ1-1|.
TGTGCCAGCAGACCCTTGGTCGGTTCTTCCTCCGAAGCTTTCTTT
CASRPLVGSSSEAFF